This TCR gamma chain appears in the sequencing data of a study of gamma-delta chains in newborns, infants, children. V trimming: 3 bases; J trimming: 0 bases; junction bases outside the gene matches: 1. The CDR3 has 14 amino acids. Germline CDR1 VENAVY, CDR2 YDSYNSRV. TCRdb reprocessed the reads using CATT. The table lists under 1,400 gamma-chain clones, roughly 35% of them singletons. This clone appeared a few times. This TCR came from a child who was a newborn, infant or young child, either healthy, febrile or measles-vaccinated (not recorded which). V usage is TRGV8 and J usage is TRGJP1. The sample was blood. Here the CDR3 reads CATWDYTTGWFKIF. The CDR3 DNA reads TGTGCCACCTGGGATTATACCACTGGTTGGTTCAAGATATTT.